The clone carrying this T cell receptor beta chain was counted many times. Its antigen is not known. Preparation of TCR beta libraries was done by quantitative 5'-RACE with molecular barcodes. A single record per CDR3 protein comes from TCRdb applying MiXCR to the 5' RACE reads. This table has 250,000 to 400,000 distinct CDR3 sequences, more than 9% appearing once. The source of the sample is a study of CD8 T cells in ankylosing spondylitis. The ends lost 2 bases at V and 3 bases at J; junction bases unmatched: 6. Germline values: CDR1 SGDLS, CDR2 YYNGEE. There are 15 residues in the CDR3. The study, taken as a whole, reports: Disease-linked clones reportedly showed significant enrichment in matched ankylosing spondylitis synovial fluid.

This chain links TRBV9 with TRBJ2-7; 9 bases match TRBD1. The sequence was obtained from a female donor with ankylosing spondylitis or in good health (not recorded which). Sequencing was performed on blood, either unsorted or a sorted T cell fraction (not recorded which). The CDR3 coding sequence is TGTGCCAGCAGCGTCGGACAGGGGTCCCTCTACGAGCAGTACTTC. This codes for CASSVGQGSLYEQYF. Complete variable domain (other parts from reference TRBV9 and TRBJ2-7): DSGVTQTPKHLITATGQRVTLRCSPRSGDLSVYWYQQSLDQGLQFLIQYYNGEERAKGNILERFSAQQFPDLHSELNLSSLELGDSALYFCASSVGQGSLYEQYFGPGTRLTVT.